The clone carrying this TCR beta chain came up many times. The record originates from a study of neurological immune-mediated disorders. TCRdb re-analysed the 5' RACE reads in MiXCR, keeping a single row per CDR3 protein. Among some 57,000 distinct CDR3 sequences listed, around 5% were seen once. This CDR3 comprises 14 residues. The V and J ends lost 3 bases and 3 bases, in that order; junction bases with no gene match: 3. Germline-derived CDR1 and CDR2 are DFQATT and SNEGSKA (reference sequence). The sequence was collected from a woman aged 50 to 60 with multiple sclerosis. The chain links TRBV20-1 to TRBJ2-2; 8 bases align to TRBD2. The source material was PBMCs. The chain's CDR3 is CSASTSGYTGELFF. The CDR3 bases are TGCAGTGCTAGTACTAGCGGTTACACCGGGGAGCTGTTTTTT.